What follows are 21 T cell receptor beta chains derived from one specimen sequenced in a study of regulatory T cells in long-lasting Graves disease. Sequencing libraries for TCR beta were prepared with iRepertoire HTBI primers and Arm-PCR of CDR3 regions. TCRdb used MiXCR to reprocess the multiplex PCR reads, holding one entry per CDR3 protein. The sample has roughly 500,000 distinct CDR3 sequences; less than 25% are singletons. The time point is: persistent/refractory GD, antithyroid drugs over 5 years with positive TRAb. Following extraction of RNA from PBMCs, that RNA was used to make the TCR library. The sample was peripheral blood mononuclear cells (PBMCs), taken when the disease was refractory, from a patient treated with antithyroid drugs. The receptors derive from a female donor with Graves disease.

In this sample, this clonotype turned up many times. The DNA of the CDR3 is TGTGCCAGCAGCTTAACATGGACAGGCCGTCAGCCCCAGCATTTT. Amino acids: CASSLTWTGRQPQHF. V and J are TRBV7-8 and TRBJ1-5, with 7 bases matching TRBD1. This CDR3 contains 15 residues. Losses at the gene ends were 2 bases for V and 6 bases for J; bases not matched to a gene: 7. Germline values: CDR1 SGHVS, CDR2 FQNEAQ.

This clonotype was counted ten times or more. The genes are TRBV20-1 and TRBJ2-2; 11 positions match TRBD1. The CDR3 is made up of 14 amino acids. Losses at the gene ends were 5 bases for V and 5 bases for J; bases not matched to a gene: 4. From germline, CDR1 is DFQATT and CDR2 SNEGSKA (reference sequence). In DNA, the CDR3 is TGCAGTGCTCTTCGGGACAGGGGGACCGGGGAGCTGTTTTTT. Protein: CSALRDRGTGELFF.

This clonotype occurred a few times. For the CDR3, the DNA is TGTGCCAGTAATGAGGGGTGGGACACTGAAGCTTTCTTT. It translates to CASNEGWDTEAFF. The chain couples TRBV19 to TRBJ1-1; TRBD1 is a possible D gene (5 bases). Germline V gives CDR1 LNHDA, CDR2 SQIVND (reference sequence). The CDR3 covers 13 residues. Trimming left V 7 bases short and J 3 bases short, with 12 bases between.

This clonotype occurred many times. The chain employs TRBV12-3 or TRBV12-4 and TRBJ2-2, with a tentative D call TRBD1 (6 bases). V lost 10 bases and J 0 bases, leaving 12 bases between the germline ends. This CDR3 has 14 residues. DNA of the CDR3: TGTGCCAATTCCGACAGGCCGAACACCGGGGAGCTGTTTTTT. Translation gives CANSDRPNTGELFF.

This clonotype was picked up many times. The V gene is TRBV3-1, the J gene TRBJ2-5; 7 bases are a match to TRBD2. Germline CDR1 LGHDT, CDR2 YNNKEL (reference sequence). J gave up 13 bases and V 2 bases, and 7 bases lay outside the gene matches. The CDR3 has 12 amino acids. The DNA for the CDR3 is TGTGCCAGCAGCCAATCTAGCGGTCTAACGTACTTC. This gives the protein CASSQSSGLTYF.

This clonotype occurred many times. This chain connects TRBV11-2 to TRBJ1-1; 7 nucleotides line up with TRBD1. Trimming at V came to 6 bases and at J to 3 bases, leaving 4 bases not matched to a gene. This CDR3 contains 13 residues. Germline CDR1 SGHAT, CDR2 FQNNGV. CDR3 DNA sequence: TGTGCCAGCAGTCGCGGACAGGACACTGAAGCTTTCTTT. It encodes CASSRGQDTEAFF.

This clonotype was seen a few times. The chain is built from TRBV19 and TRBJ1-1, with a possible D match to TRBD1 (5 bases). From germline, CDR1 is LNHDA and CDR2 SQIVND (reference sequence). The germline V and J ends were trimmed by 10 bases and 4 bases, with 16 bases remaining between them. This CDR3 region has 13 residues. The CDR3 DNA sequence: TGTGCCACCAGTGCTCTTGGGGGCACTGAAGCTTTCTTT. Its translation is CATSALGGTEAFF.

The CDR3 bases are TGTGCCAGCAGCTTAGTGAACAGTTTCTCTGGAAACACCATATATTTT. Its protein product is CASSLVNSFSGNTIYF. This chain links TRBV7-2 with TRBJ1-3, with D uncertain. The length of the CDR3 is 16 residues. In germline, CDR1 is SGHTA, CDR2 FQGNSA. The V end was cut by 1 base, the J end by 0 bases, with 10 bases between.

This clonotype was seen once. A much larger clone lies a single base off, so this may be a read error. CDR3 region: CASSYLTRTGAYEQYF. The CDR3 DNA is TGTGCCAGCAGTTACTTGACCAGGACAGGAGCCTACGAGCAGTACTTC. The V gene is TRBV12-3 or TRBV12-4, the J gene TRBJ2-7, with TRBD1 identical over 7 bases. The CDR3 has 16 amino acids. V gave up 4 bases and J gave up 2 bases; unmatched junction bases: 11.

This clonotype has only a few counts. The chain employs TRBV29-1 and TRBJ1-2; unclear D gene. Germline CDR1 and CDR2: SQVTM and ANQGSEA. The CDR3 covers 16 residues. The germline V and J ends were trimmed by 0 bases and 0 bases, with 14 bases remaining between them. CDR3: CSVEDLSPGTNYGYTF. The CDR3 DNA reads TGCAGCGTTGAAGATCTAAGTCCGGGGACTAACTATGGCTACACCTTC.

This clonotype was observed at least ten times. The chain's CDR3 is CSADQTDYEQYF. The CDR3 DNA reads TGCAGTGCGGACCAGACCGACTACGAGCAGTACTTC. V gene TRBV20-1 combines with J gene TRBJ2-7; no definite D call. Trimming removed 6 bases at V and 3 bases at J, with 12 bases between. Germline assignment: CDR1 DFQATT and CDR2 SNEGSKA (reference sequence). There are 12 residues in the CDR3.

This clonotype was detected only a few times. The CDR3 coding sequence is TGTGCCAGCAGCTTCGGGGCCAATCAGCCCCAGCATTTT. Its protein is CASSFGANQPQHF. The chain recombines TRBV5-6 with TRBJ1-5, with D possibly TRBD1 on 5 matching bases. V shed 2 bases and J shed 3 bases, with 6 bases lying between them. Germline V gives CDR1 SGHDT, CDR2 YYEEEE. CDR3 size: 13 residues. Variable domain in full (rest from reference TRBV5-6 and TRBJ1-5): DAGVTQSPTHLIKTRGQQVTLRCSPKSGHDTVSWYQQALGQGPQFIFQYYEEEERQRGNFPDRFSGHQFPNYSSELNVNALLLGDSALYLCASSFGANQPQHFGDGTRLSIL.

This clonotype was counted ten times or more. This chain uses TRBV7-2 with TRBJ2-7; D uncertain. Germline loops: CDR1 SGHTA, CDR2 FQGNSA. V lost 5 bases to trimming and J lost 0 bases, with 14 bases between them. This CDR3 has 15 residues. CDR3 protein: CASSHWTRHSYEQYF. CDR3 nucleotides: TGTGCCAGCAGCCACTGGACGAGACACTCCTACGAGCAGTACTTC. The complete variable domain, with remaining parts taken from reference TRBV7-2 and TRBJ2-7, reads GAGVSQSPSNKVTEKGKDVELRCDPISGHTALYWYRQSLGQGLEFLIYFQGNSAPDKSGLPSDRFSAERTGGSVSTLTIQRTQQEDSAVYLCASSHWTRHSYEQYFGPGTRLTVT.

Remarks on this clonotype: This may stem from a read error, because a much larger clone lies one nucleotide away. The rearrangement joins TRBV7-2 to TRBJ1-2, with TRBD1 matching 8 bases. Germline assignment: CDR1 SGHTA and CDR2 FQGNSA. The CDR3 loop spans 16 amino acids. The DNA for the CDR3 is TGTGCCAGCAGCTTTGAGGGACAGGAGGCTAACTATGGCCACACCTTC. As protein: CASSFEGQEANYGHTF.

In its sample, this clonotype was seen many times. The rearrangement uses TRBV29-1 and TRBJ1-2; maybe TRBD1 (5 bases). Trimming left V 2 bases short and J 4 bases short, with 8 bases between. The V gene's germline CDR1 is SQVTM and CDR2 ANQGSEA. CDR3 length: 12 amino acids. CDR3 nucleotides: TGCAGCGTTGAACAGGGAGGCTATGGCTACACCTTC. Amino acid sequence: CSVEQGGYGYTF. Supplemented by reference TRBV29-1 and TRBJ1-2, the full variable domain reads SAVISQKPSRDICQRGTSLTIQCQVDSQVTMMFWYRQQPGQSLTLIATANQGSEATYESGFVIDKFPISRPNLTFSTLTVSNMSPEDSSIYLCSVEQGGYGYTFGSGTRLTVV.

This clonotype was counted at least ten times. The chain recombines TRBV7-9 with TRBJ2-7, with D possibly TRBD2 on 6 matching bases. CDR1 and CDR2 (germline): SEHNR, FQNEAQ (reference sequence). This CDR3 has 14 residues. The V end lost 4 bases, the J end lost 5 bases, and 15 bases lay between the germline ends. The DNA of the CDR3 is TGTGCCAGCAGCTGGTGGGCCGGAGGGGACGAGCAGTACTTC. It specifies CASSWWAGGDEQYF.

This chain uses TRBV28 with TRBJ1-2; 8 nucleotides line up with TRBD1. This CDR3 has 15 residues. Germline V gene data show CDR1 as MDHEN and CDR2 as SYDVKM. The V segment lost 3 bases and the J segment 3 bases; nucleotides outside the gene matches: 6. CDR3 DNA sequence: TGTGCCAGCAGTTTTTTGCGGACAGGGTACTATGGCTACACCTTC. This translates into CASSFLRTGYYGYTF.

The CDR3 DNA sequence: TGCAGCGCCGGGGGGCGCAAGGAGACCCAGTACTTC. Its protein is CSAGGRKETQYF. The rearrangement joins TRBV29-1 to TRBJ2-5, with D possibly matching TRBD2 (7 bases). The CDR3 totals 12 residues. The ends were cut back, 7 bases at V and 5 bases at J, with 14 bases in the middle. Germline lookup yields CDR1 SQVTM and CDR2 ANQGSEA.

This clonotype was found many times. The chain is built from TRBV15 and TRBJ1-5; 9 positions match TRBD1. CDR3 length: 16 residues. Germline trimming cut 1 base from V and 6 bases from J; bases unmatched to any gene: 7. Germline lookup yields CDR1 LNHNV and CDR2 YYDKDF (reference sequence). The CDR3 DNA sequence: TGTGCCACCAGCAGAGCGCGGACAGGGGAGGGTCAGCCCCAGCATTTT. Translated, it gives CATSRARTGEGQPQHF.

CDR3 loop: CASSSSGARVAGELFF. In nucleotides, the CDR3 is TGTGCCAGCAGCTCAAGCGGGGCAAGGGTAGCCGGGGAGCTGTTTTTT. J is TRBJ2-2 and V is TRBV7-3; 7 positions agree with TRBD2. Germline loops: CDR1 SGHTA, CDR2 FQGTGA. V dropped 4 bases and J dropped 6; count of bases not matched to a gene: 11. The CDR3 sequence is 16 residues long.

Many counts were recorded for this clonotype. This chain links TRBV5-6 with TRBJ2-2; D gene unclear. The CDR3 length is 14 residues. The V and J ends lost 4 bases and 4 bases respectively, with 11 bases between them. Germline values: CDR1 SGHDT, CDR2 YYEEEE. In DNA form, the CDR3 reads TGTGCCAGCAGCCCTCCGCAGCGCACCGGGGAGCTGTTTTTT. The encoded protein is CASSPPQRTGELFF.